One sample yielded the 22 T cell receptor beta chains listed below, sequenced in a study of shared clonotypes between healthy human individuals (dated by TCRdb to the early 2020s). Libraries came from the immunoSEQ multiplex PCR assay. In TCRdb, the immuneACCESS table is reduced to in-frame sequences with V and J assigned. These tables do not hold every clone; where another copy was compared, an unresolved V gene accounts for under half, and the others remain unexplained. This sample is represented by approximately 2,000,000 clones; approximately 90% of them were singletons. The ten most abundant clones make up 0.37% of the sample. The sequenced sample was naive CD4+ T cells from PBMCs. In light of the paper, this sample's cell subset or site label describes: CD45RA+ positively selected. All receptors derive from a man between 18 and 29 years old in good health. Some clones in this sample may be carry-over from other donors' samples.

This chain connects TRBV10-3 to TRBJ2-1; 7 positions agree with TRBD2. This CDR3 has 13 residues. CDR1 is ENHRY and CDR2 is SYGVKD in the germline V gene. With V trimmed by 0 bases and J by 15 bases, 8 bases remained unmatched. Here the CDR3 reads CAISESSGGPPFF. CDR3 bases: TGTGCCATCAGTGAGTCCTCGGGAGGACCGCCGTTCTTC.

This sequence joins TRBV6-1 and TRBJ2-3; 11 bases are a match to TRBD2. This CDR3 spans 14 amino acids. The germline V gene has CDR1 MNHNS and CDR2 SASEGT. V was pared by 1 base and J by 9 bases, with 3 bases of the junction left unmatched. The CDR3 reads CASSEGTSGRTQYF. CDR3 nucleotides: TGTGCCAGCAGTGAAGGAACTAGCGGGAGAACGCAGTATTTT.

The V call is TRBV21-1, the J call TRBJ2-5; the table's D call, TRBD2, was not checked against the DNA. TRBV21-1 is a recognized pseudogene. The CDR3 covers 14 residues. DNA of the CDR3: TGTGCCAGCAGCAAAGTAGGACTGACGGGGACCCAGTACTTC. This codes for CASSKVGLTGTQYF.

The chain has TRBV7-9 and TRBJ2-5, with D unresolved. CDR1 and CDR2 (germline): SEHNR, FQNEAQ (reference sequence). This CDR3 has 10 amino acids. The V end was cut by 6 bases, the J end by 10 bases, with 9 bases between. This CDR3 is CASSPEIQYF. CDR3 nucleotides: TGTGCCAGCAGTCCCGAAATCCAGTACTTC.

The chain's CDR3 is CASSLEPSIQGEQYF. CDR3 in DNA: TGTGCCAGCAGCTTAGAGCCCAGTATTCAAGGGGAGCAGTACTTC. The rearrangement joins TRBV7-8 to TRBJ2-7; D unclear. The CDR3 sequence is 15 residues long. V lost 1 base and J 7 bases, leaving 17 bases between the germline ends. The V gene's germline CDR1 is SGHVS and CDR2 FQNEAQ.

This chain links TRBV5-1 with TRBJ1-1; D is uncertain. The CDR3 sequence is 14 residues long. Germline values: CDR1 SGHRS, CDR2 YFSETQ. Trimming removed 3 bases at V and 4 bases at J, with 13 bases between. The CDR3 nucleotides are TGCGCCAGCAGCTCCATGCCTCTCGGCACTGAAGCTTTCTTT. It encodes CASSSMPLGTEAFF.

This chain links TRBV2 with TRBJ2-5; D ambiguous. The CDR3 consists of 11 residues. With 4 bases removed from V and 3 bases from J, the gap between germline ends came to 3 bases. The germline V gene has CDR1 SNHLY and CDR2 FYNNEI. CDR3 nucleotides: TGTGCCAGCAGTGCAAAAGAGACCCAGTACTTC. Its protein is CASSAKETQYF.

The chain combines TRBV11-2 with TRBJ2-3; D unresolved. V was clipped by 2 bases and J by 4 bases, with 10 bases between them. The CDR3 covers 14 residues. Germline CDR1 SGHAT, CDR2 FQNNGV. The CDR3 protein is CASSLYLVSDTQYF. The CDR3 DNA follows: TGTGCCAGCAGCTTATATCTAGTTTCAGATACGCAGTATTTT.

This clone has only one observation. This sequence joins TRBV7-2 and TRBJ1-2, with TRBD1 as a possible D gene (5 bases). Trimming took 5 bases from V and 8 from J, leaving 18 bases between them. This CDR3 spans 14 amino acids. The germline V gene encodes CDR1 SGHTA and CDR2 FQGNSA. CDR3 DNA: TGTGCCAGCAGCCCAACCATCGGGACTAGCGGCTACACCTTC. This translates into CASSPTIGTSGYTF.

V is TRBV6-1 and J is TRBJ2-1; TRBD2 agrees at 12 bases. Germline CDR1 is MNHNS and CDR2 is SASEGT. V lost 2 bases and J lost 8; bases outside the gene matches: 10. CDR3 size: 17 residues. The CDR3 region has the DNA TGTGCCAGCAGTGAATTCCGGCTAGCGGGAGGGCAGGATGAGCAGTTCTTC. Its protein is CASSEFRLAGGQDEQFF.

The rearrangement links TRBV5-4 to TRBJ2-7, with a weak D call TRBD2 (7 bases). Per the germline V gene, CDR1 is SGHNT and CDR2 is YYREEE (reference sequence). V dropped 4 bases and J dropped 3 bases, with 17 bases sitting between them. This CDR3 comprises 15 residues. CDR3 protein: CASSDARGRVYEQYF. The CDR3 DNA sequence: TGTGCCAGCAGCGACGCGAGGGGGAGGGTCTACGAGCAGTACTTC.

This rearrangement joins TRBV28 to TRBJ2-4, with a tentative D call TRBD1 (5 bases). Trimming cost V 6 bases and J 0 bases, with 9 bases left between them. CDR3 length: 14 residues. Germline-derived CDR1 and CDR2 are MDHEN and SYDVKM. The CDR3, as DNA: TGTGCCAGCAGAACAGGTATAGCCAAAAACATTCAGTACTTC. Protein sequence: CASRTGIAKNIQYF.

Note on this clone: The sample contains more than one DNA sequence encoding this CDR3. CDR3 in DNA: TGCGCCAGCAGCTTGGACAGGGGGCCACAAGAGACCCAGTACTTC. Protein product: CASSLDRGPQETQYF. The rearrangement uses TRBV5-1 and TRBJ2-5; 9 nucleotides align to TRBD1. Germline CDR1 reads SGHRS; CDR2 reads YFSETQ. V was clipped by 0 bases and J by 2 bases; unmatched bases: 2. The CDR3 spans 15 residues. Full variable domain (remainder filled in from reference TRBV5-1 and TRBJ2-5): KAGVTQTPRYLIKTRGQQVTLSCSPISGHRSVSWYQQTPGQGLQFLFEYFSETQRNKGNFPGRFSGRQFSNSRSEMNVSTLELGDSALYLCASSLDRGPQETQYFGPGTRLLVL.

The chain has TRBV5-1 and TRBJ2-1, with 9 bases identical to TRBD1. V gave up 4 bases and J gave up 9 bases; unmatched junction bases: 5. Germline V CDR1 and CDR2: SGHRS, YFSETQ. The CDR3 runs to 13 residues. The CDR3: CASSSDRGSEQFF. CDR3 DNA sequence: TGCGCCAGCAGCAGCGACAGGGGGTCTGAGCAGTTCTTC.

The chain combines TRBV28 with TRBJ1-2; D is possibly TRBD1 (6 bases). The CDR3 loop spans 13 amino acids. Germline V gene lookup returns CDR1 MDHEN and CDR2 SYDVKM. The V and J ends lost 6 bases and 2 bases respectively, with 10 bases between them. The CDR3 DNA follows: TGTGCCAGCAGCGGGGGGCCGAACTATGGCTACACCTTC. Its protein product is CASSGGPNYGYTF.

The V and J genes are TRBV7-3 and TRBJ1-2, with TRBD1 matching over 9 bases. After removal of 5 bases from V and 7 bases from J, the junction contained 5 bases not matched to a gene. The germline CDR1 and CDR2 sequences are SGHTA and FQGTGA. The CDR3 is 13 amino acids. The CDR3 nucleotides read TGTGCCAGCAGCCTCGGACAGGGGTTTGGCTACACCTTC. Its translation is CASSLGQGFGYTF.

The chain carries TRBV5-1 and TRBJ2-2, with D maybe TRBD1 (5 bases). Germline V gene lookup returns CDR1 SGHRS and CDR2 YFSETQ. V was cut by 4 bases and J by 0 bases, with 10 bases left in between. CDR3 size: 15 residues. CDR3 in DNA: TGCGCCAGCAGCGCAGGGCAGACGAACACCGGGGAGCTGTTTTTT. Translated, it gives CASSAGQTNTGELFF.

The V call is TRBV28, the J call TRBJ2-7, with D perhaps TRBD1 (6 bases). This CDR3 has 16 residues. Between the trimmed V and J ends, which lost 3 bases and 2 bases, there was a span of 17 bases. The germline gives CDR1 MDHEN, CDR2 SYDVKM. The CDR3 sequence is CASSFRTAVTPYEQYF. The CDR3 bases are TGTGCCAGCAGTTTCCGGACAGCCGTGACCCCCTACGAGCAGTACTTC.

The V gene is TRBV5-1, the J gene TRBJ2-1; D unresolved. With 7 bases removed from V and 4 bases from J, the gap between germline ends came to 9 bases. This CDR3 has 12 residues. The germline CDR1 and CDR2 sequences are SGHRS and YFSETQ. CDR3: CASLGVYNEQFF. DNA for the CDR3: TGCGCCAGCCTTGGCGTATACAATGAGCAGTTCTTC.

The chain carries TRBV6-5 and TRBJ2-5; the D is unclear. CDR1 is MNHEY, CDR2 SVGAGI, per germline. Trimming stripped 0 bases from V and 4 bases from J, with 9 bases between. This CDR3 spans 14 amino acids. The chain's CDR3 is CASSYSRSIETQYF. As DNA, the CDR3 is TGTGCCAGCAGTTACTCGAGGAGTATAGAGACCCAGTACTTC.

This clone has more than one count but fewer than ten. The sample has other DNA sequences that encode this CDR3 too. The gene calls are TRBV18 and TRBJ1-2; no clear D. The V end lost 3 bases, the J end lost 4 bases, and 6 bases lay between the germline ends. Looked up from germline, CDR1 is KGHSH and CDR2 is LQKENI. This CDR3 contains 12 residues. For the CDR3, the DNA is TGTGCCAGCTCACCCGACGGCTATGGCTACACCTTC. Translated: CASSPDGYGYTF.

J is TRBJ1-1 and V is TRBV6-6; possible D gene TRBD1, 6 bases. V gave up 7 bases and J gave up 1 base, with 16 bases separating them. This CDR3 is 15 amino acids long. Germline loops: CDR1 MNHNY, CDR2 SVGAGI (reference sequence). The CDR3 DNA reads as TGTGCCAGCATAACCACGGGGGGCAGGAACACTGAAGCTTTCTTT. It specifies CASITTGGRNTEAFF.